This entry lists 30 T cell receptor beta chains sequenced from one sample in a study of OX40 agonist ivuxolimab in advanced cancers. Some clones are missing from TCRdb's copy, which holds only in-frame ones; the method was immunoSEQ multiplex PCR. The sample carries about 13,000 clones, approximately 61% recorded once. The specimen was CD4+ or CD8+ T cells sorted from blood, collected in a trial of the OX40 agonist ivuxolimab. These TCRs come from an adult with an advanced solid tumor such as melanoma, head and neck, liver or kidney cancer.

V is TRBV6-1 and J is TRBJ2-2; 9 bases are shared with TRBD1. V lost 4 bases and J lost 3; bases outside the gene matches: 0. This CDR3 contains 14 residues. Germline V gives CDR1 MNHNS, CDR2 SASEGT. The CDR3 DNA follows: TGTGCCAGCAGTGGGACAGGGGACACCGGGGAGCTGTTTTTT. Its protein product is CASSGTGDTGELFF.

The rearrangement uses TRBV7-2 and TRBJ2-1, with D perhaps being TRBD1 or TRBD2 (5 bases each). V was cut by 1 base and J by 1 base, with 11 bases left in between. The CDR3 runs to 16 residues. Germline-derived CDR1 and CDR2 are SGHTA and FQGNSA. The CDR3 region is CASSLDGGTSYNEQFF. For the CDR3, the DNA is TGTGCCAGCAGCTTAGATGGGGGTACTTCCTACAATGAGCAGTTCTTC.

J is TRBJ2-2 and V is TRBV2, with TRBD2 matching over 7 bases. J gave up 2 bases and V 9 bases, and 12 bases lay outside the gene matches. Germline V gene lookup returns CDR1 SNHLY and CDR2 FYNNEI. This CDR3 region has 16 residues. CDR3 nucleotides: TGTGCCAGTGACACCAGGACTAGAAAAAACACCGGGGAGCTGTTTTTT. Translation: CASDTRTRKNTGELFF.

The V call is TRBV2, the J call TRBJ1-1; 7 nucleotides line up with TRBD1. CDR1 is SNHLY, CDR2 FYNNEI, per germline. The CDR3 is made up of 13 amino acids. V was pared by 6 bases and J by 4 bases, with 5 bases of the junction left unmatched. The CDR3 is CASSYGTATEAFF. The CDR3 nucleotides read TGTGCCAGCAGCTATGGGACAGCCACTGAAGCTTTCTTT.

J is TRBJ2-2 and V is TRBV9; 8 nucleotides line up with TRBD2. CDR1 is SGDLS, CDR2 YYNGEE, per germline. V was pared by 4 bases and J by 5 bases, with 7 bases of the junction left unmatched. There are 15 residues in the CDR3. The CDR3 bases are TGTGCCAGCAGCCCCAGCGGGAGTTGGACCGGGGAGCTGTTTTTT. Its protein is CASSPSGSWTGELFF.

A few counts support this clone. This rearrangement joins TRBV5-4 to TRBJ2-3, with D perhaps matching TRBD2 (6 bases). From germline, CDR1 is SGHNT and CDR2 YYREEE (reference sequence). Trimming pared 3 bases from V and 6 bases from J, leaving 14 bases between. CDR3 length: 14 residues. Written as DNA, the CDR3 is TGTGCCAGCAGCTCTAGACTTAGCGGCGATACGCAGTATTTT. Its translation: CASSSRLSGDTQYF. Complete variable domain (other parts from reference TRBV5-4 and TRBJ2-3): ETGVTQSPTHLIKTRGQQVTLRCSSQSGHNTVSWYQQALGQGPQFIFQYYREEENGRGNFPPRFSGLQFPNYSSELNVNALELDDSALYLCASSSRLSGDTQYFGPGTRLTVL.

The gene calls are TRBV10-1 and TRBJ2-2; the match to TRBD2 covers 8 bases. The CDR3 loop spans 14 amino acids. CDR1 and CDR2 from the germline V gene are WNHNN and SYGVQD (reference sequence). The V gene end was trimmed by 8 bases and the J gene end by 5 bases; junction bases not matched to a gene: 7. DNA of the CDR3: TGCGCCAGCGGGGGGACTAGTCTTACCGGGGAGCTGTTTTTT. Its translation: CASGGTSLTGELFF.

The gene calls are TRBV29-1 and TRBJ2-7, with D unresolved. CDR1 and CDR2 from the germline V gene are SQVTM and ANQGSEA. Trimming stripped 4 bases from V and 0 bases from J, with 10 bases between. The CDR3 is 13 residues long. CDR3 region: CSVVAADSYEQYF. Here the CDR3 DNA reads TGCAGCGTTGTAGCCGCCGACTCCTACGAGCAGTACTTC.

The CDR3 spells CASSLWAGVNQPQHF. The CDR3 DNA reads TGTGCCAGCAGTTTATGGGCAGGGGTGAATCAGCCCCAGCATTTT. The genes are TRBV27 and TRBJ1-5, with D tentatively TRBD1 (6 bases). The V end was cut by 1 base, the J end by 4 bases, with 11 bases between. The CDR3 contains 15 residues. Germline V gives CDR1 MNHEY, CDR2 SMNVEV (reference sequence).

This clone has more than one count but fewer than ten. The gene calls are TRBV4-1 and TRBJ2-3; 11 bases are a match to TRBD2. The CDR3 loop spans 15 amino acids. The V gene end was trimmed by 6 bases and the J gene end by 2 bases; junction bases not matched to a gene: 4. In germline, CDR1 is MGHRA, CDR2 YSYEKL. CDR3 protein: CASRLGLADTDTQYF. DNA of the CDR3: TGCGCCAGCAGGTTGGGACTAGCGGACACAGATACGCAGTATTTT.

The rearrangement uses TRBV28 and TRBJ1-4; possible D gene TRBD1, 6 bases. The CDR3 covers 16 residues. Germline V CDR1 and CDR2: MDHEN, SYDVKM. Deletions cut 6 bases from V and 0 bases from J, with 14 bases between. CDR3 sequence: CASSPVGQSTNEKLFF. CDR3 in DNA: TGTGCCAGCAGCCCCGTCGGACAGTCAACTAATGAAAAACTGTTTTTT. Together with reference TRBV28 and TRBJ1-4, the CDR3 gives the full variable domain: DVKVTQSSRYLVKRTGEKVFLECVQDMDHENMFWYRQDPGLGLRLIYFSYDVKMKEKGDIPEGYSVSREKKERFSLILESASTNQTSMYLCASSPVGQSTNEKLFFGSGTQLSVL.

The chain links TRBV5-4 to TRBJ2-7; 10 bases are a match to TRBD1. Germline values: CDR1 SGHNT, CDR2 YYREEE (reference sequence). The V gene end was trimmed by 4 bases and the J gene end by 4 bases; junction bases not matched to a gene: 5. The CDR3 loop spans 14 amino acids. In DNA form, the CDR3 reads TGTGCCAGCAGCCCGGGACAGGGGAGGTACGAGCAGTACTTC. Amino acid sequence: CASSPGQGRYEQYF.

As for this clone: A junction boundary mismatches the germline segment, possibly from a read error. V gene TRBV7-7 combines with J gene TRBJ2-7; D might be TRBD1 (5 bases). CDR3 size: 13 residues. Germline V gene lookup returns CDR1 SSHAT and CDR2 FNYEAQ (reference sequence). The CDR3 region has the DNA TGTGCTAGCAGCTTGTCAGGGCCCTACGAGCAGTACTTC. Its translation: CASSLSGPYEQYF.

The sample holds one count of this clone. The V call is TRBV4-3, the J call TRBJ1-2; the match to TRBD1 covers 11 bases. This CDR3 comprises 16 residues. The ends lost 1 base at V and 5 bases at J; junction bases unmatched: 6. Per germline, CDR1 LGHNA and CDR2 YSLEER. In DNA, the CDR3 is TGCGCCAGCAGCCAAGGAGGGACAGGGGGAAGGTATGGCTACACCTTC. This codes for CASSQGGTGGRYGYTF.

This chain connects TRBV7-9 to TRBJ1-6, with unresolved D. Germline CDR1 reads SEHNR; CDR2 reads FQNEAQ (reference sequence). The CDR3 spans 13 residues. V lost 1 base, J lost 9 bases, and 7 bases lay in between. CDR3 DNA: TGTGCCAGCAGCTTAGAAGACCTTTCACCCCTCCACTTT. Its translation is CASSLEDLSPLHF.

In its sample, this clone ranks as medium-sized. This sequence joins TRBV5-5 and TRBJ2-7, with 7 bases lining up with TRBD1. This CDR3 comprises 14 residues. V shed 2 bases and J 1 base; nucleotides not matched to a gene: 3. CDR1 SGHKS and CDR2 YYEKEE come from the germline V gene (reference sequence). In DNA form, the CDR3 reads TGTGCCAGCAGCTTTCGGGACAGATCCTACGAGCAGTACTTC. It is translated as CASSFRDRSYEQYF.

In its sample, this clone was seen once. The V gene is TRBV7-9, the J gene TRBJ1-5; maybe TRBD1 (5 bases). Germline V gene data show CDR1 as SEHNR and CDR2 as FQNEAQ (reference sequence). This CDR3 has 16 residues. Between the trimmed V and J ends, which lost 5 bases and 9 bases, there was a span of 23 bases. The CDR3 coding sequence is TGTGCCAGCAGCCCCAACTCCCACAGTGGGGCGGGGCCCCAGCATTTT. Translation: CASSPNSHSGAGPQHF.

This clone has more than one count but fewer than ten. The chain employs TRBV7-9 and TRBJ2-3; D gene uncertain. Germline V gene sequence: CDR1 SEHNR, CDR2 FQNEAQ (reference sequence). The CDR3 contains 14 residues. V was pared by 0 bases and J by 2 bases, with 6 bases between. In DNA form, the CDR3 reads TGTGCCAGCAGCTTAGCGGGGAACACAGATACGCAGTATTTT. Amino acids: CASSLAGNTDTQYF.

The V gene is TRBV27, the J gene TRBJ2-2; D assignment may be TRBD1 or TRBD2 (5 bases each). Trimming stripped 2 bases from V and 7 bases from J, with 14 bases between. The CDR3 is 15 residues long. Germline CDR1 MNHEY, CDR2 SMNVEV (reference sequence). The CDR3 bases are TGTGCCAGCAGTTTAGGGGCAGGACTGAGCGGGGAGCTGTTTTTT. It is translated as CASSLGAGLSGELFF.

The gene calls are TRBV6-5 and TRBJ2-7, with D perhaps matching TRBD1 or TRBD2 (5 bases each). CDR1 is MNHEY and CDR2 is SVGAGI in the germline V gene. Trimming cost V 0 bases and J 7 bases, with 7 bases left between them. This CDR3 has 12 amino acids. CDR3 sequence reads: CASSYSWGEQYF. The CDR3 nucleotides read TGTGCCAGCAGTTACTCGTGGGGGGAGCAGTACTTC.

The rearrangement joins TRBV5-4 to TRBJ2-7, with TRBD1 matching over 9 bases. With 2 bases clipped from V and 2 bases from J, the junction kept 2 bases outside the gene matches. Germline-derived CDR1 and CDR2 are SGHNT and YYREEE (reference sequence). The CDR3 runs 14 residues. The CDR3 bases are TGTGCCAGCAGCTTAGGGGACAGGGCCTACGAGCAGTACTTC. This translates into CASSLGDRAYEQYF.

CDR3 sequence reads: CASSVTVYNEQFF. CDR3 nucleotides: TGTGCCAGCAGCGTAACAGTATACAATGAGCAGTTCTTC. V usage is TRBV9 and J usage is TRBJ2-1; D is unclear. Trimming stripped 1 base from V and 4 bases from J, with 6 bases between. The CDR3 is 13 amino acids. Germline V lookup: CDR1 SGDLS, CDR2 YYNGEE.

This clone was observed a few times. The rearrangement uses TRBV11-2 and TRBJ2-3, with D maybe TRBD2 (5 bases). The CDR3 is 14 residues long. Germline V gene lookup returns CDR1 SGHAT and CDR2 FQNNGV. V lost 1 base and J lost 2, with 7 bases in between. CDR3 in amino acids: CASSLGLATDTQYF. The CDR3 DNA reads as TGTGCCAGCAGCTTAGGGCTAGCCACAGATACGCAGTATTTT.

This clone was counted a few times. The chain joins TRBV28 to TRBJ2-5; D remains ambiguous. V was cut by 6 bases and J by 0 bases, with 17 bases left in between. The germline V gene encodes CDR1 MDHEN and CDR2 SYDVKM. The CDR3 sequence is 16 residues long. This CDR3 reads CASSPRSLTYQETQYF. DNA for the CDR3: TGTGCCAGCAGCCCTCGGTCCCTTACGTACCAAGAGACCCAGTACTTC.

As for this clone: It is likely a read error: a sequence one base away is far more abundant. The V call is TRBV27, the J call TRBJ1-4; TRBD1 might be the D (6 bases). CDR3 size: 15 residues. Germline CDR1 reads MNHEY; CDR2 reads SMNVEV (reference sequence). CDR3 in amino acids: CANSLGGVSNEKLFF. For the CDR3, the DNA is TGTGCCAACAGTTTAGGGGGTGTCTCTAATGAAAAACTGTTTTTT.

The rearrangement links TRBV6-5 to TRBJ2-3, with a possible D match to TRBD2 (6 bases). Per germline, CDR1 MNHEY and CDR2 SVGAGI. Trimming took 2 bases from V and 6 from J, leaving 12 bases between them. CDR3 length equals 14 residues. The CDR3 DNA reads TGTGCCAGCAGTTACGGAGGGGCGGGCGATACGCAGTATTTT. Protein product: CASSYGGAGDTQYF.

The V gene is TRBV11-2, the J gene TRBJ1-2, with a tentative D call TRBD1 (6 bases). Trimming removed 0 bases at V and 0 bases at J, with 20 bases between. Germline CDR1 reads SGHAT; CDR2 reads FQNNGV. The CDR3 is 19 amino acids. CDR3 in DNA: TGTGCCAGCAGCTTAGATCTTAGGAGCCCAGGGGACCCTAACTATGGCTACACCTTC. It is translated as CASSLDLRSPGDPNYGYTF.

J is TRBJ2-5 and V is TRBV28; TRBD2 might be the D (5 bases). Between the trimmed V and J ends, which lost 5 bases and 1 base, there was a span of 14 bases. Germline V gives CDR1 MDHEN, CDR2 SYDVKM. The CDR3 extends over 15 amino acids. The CDR3 reads CASSPLRELQETQYF. For the CDR3, the DNA is TGTGCCAGCAGTCCCCTTCGGGAACTCCAAGAGACCCAGTACTTC.

To note about this clone: The sample contains more than one DNA sequence encoding this CDR3. The rearrangement uses TRBV9 and TRBJ2-2; the D is unclear. The V gene's germline CDR1 is SGDLS and CDR2 YYNGEE. The CDR3 extends over 13 amino acids. The germline V and J ends were trimmed by 2 bases and 7 bases, with 9 bases remaining between them. The CDR3 nucleotides read TGTGCCAGCAGCGTCACAAGTAGCGGGGAGCTGTTTTTT. It encodes CASSVTSSGELFF.

For this clone: A far more abundant clone sits one base away, making this likely a read error. The CDR3 sequence: CAISLGTQPPLHF. CDR3 DNA: TGTGCCATCAGTCTGGGGACCCAACCACCCCTCCACTTT. The chain links TRBV10-3 to TRBJ1-6; TRBD1 is a possible D gene (5 bases). CDR3 length: 13 amino acids. V was shortened by 5 bases and J by 11 bases, with 13 bases between the two germline ends. Per germline, CDR1 ENHRY and CDR2 SYGVKD.